These 10 T cell receptor beta chains were all obtained from the same sample, sequenced in a study of shared clonotypes between healthy human individuals. Assay used: immunoSEQ multiplex PCR; TCRdb lists only in-frame clones, some missing. Among some 1,900,000 clones listed, about 95% were seen once. Terminally differentiated effector memory CD45RA+ cells were excluded by CCR7 positive selection of CD45RO-negative cells. The sample was naive CD8+ T cells sorted from blood. These receptors were obtained from a man aged 18-30 years in good health.

The V call is TRBV11-2, the J call TRBJ1-1; TRBD1 matches at 7 bases. The V gene end was trimmed by 6 bases and the J gene end by 13 bases; junction bases not matched to a gene: 14. There are 13 residues in the CDR3. Germline V gives CDR1 SGHAT, CDR2 FQNNGV. This CDR3 is CASRRTGDLTSFF. CDR3 DNA: TGTGCCAGCAGACGTACAGGGGATCTGACGAGTTTCTTT.

This chain connects TRBV5-1 to TRBJ2-1; D uncertain. Between the trimmed V and J ends, which lost 2 bases and 0 bases, there was a span of 12 bases. The CDR3 runs 16 residues. In germline, CDR1 is SGHRS, CDR2 YFSETQ. The CDR3, as DNA: TGCGCCAGCAGCTTAACGTGGGATAGCTCCTACAATGAGCAGTTCTTC. Encoded protein: CASSLTWDSSYNEQFF.

The V and J genes are TRBV27 and TRBJ1-2, with D unresolved. This CDR3 has 13 residues. V lost 3 bases and J 5 bases, leaving 10 bases between the germline ends. Germline CDR1 MNHEY, CDR2 SMNVEV (reference sequence). Here the CDR3 reads CASSFTHRYGYTF. The CDR3 bases are TGTGCCAGCAGTTTTACTCACCGGTATGGCTACACCTTC.

Worth noting for this clone: Other DNA sequences of this sample code for an identical CDR3. The CDR3 protein is CASSLVANEQFF. DNA of the CDR3: TGTGCCAGCAGCTTGGTTGCCAATGAGCAGTTCTTC. The rearrangement joins TRBV5-6 to TRBJ2-1; D gene unclear. From germline, CDR1 is SGHDT and CDR2 YYEEEE. The V gene lost 0 bases and the J gene lost 6 bases, with 4 bases spanning the gap. The CDR3 runs 12 residues.

The rearrangement links TRBV4-3 to TRBJ1-2, with TRBD1 matching over 8 bases. The CDR3 loop spans 15 amino acids. The V and J ends lost 4 bases and 5 bases, in that order; junction bases with no gene match: 9. Germline V lookup: CDR1 LGHNA, CDR2 YSLEER. The CDR3 protein is CASSPGTGSGYGYTF. In DNA form, the CDR3 reads TGCGCCAGCAGCCCAGGGACAGGAAGTGGATATGGCTACACCTTC.

This chain connects TRBV18 to TRBJ2-1, with 13 bases identical to TRBD2. Per the germline V gene, CDR1 is KGHSH and CDR2 is LQKENI. The CDR3 has 17 amino acids. The ends lost 3 bases at V and 2 bases at J; junction bases unmatched: 4. As DNA, the CDR3 is TGTGCCAGCTCACCCGGGACTAGCGGGGCAGCCTACAATGAGCAGTTCTTC. Protein: CASSPGTSGAAYNEQFF.

This clone was seen a single time. This CDR3 reads CASSFEGYYTEAFF. CDR3 sequence (DNA): TGTGCCAGCAGTTTCGAAGGGTACTACACTGAAGCTTTCTTT. This chain connects TRBV28 to TRBJ1-1; D gene unclear. The CDR3 sequence is 14 residues long. Germline V lookup: CDR1 MDHEN, CDR2 SYDVKM. V lost 3 bases, J lost 3 bases, and 11 bases lay in between.

As to this clone: Within the sample, other DNA sequences also encode this same CDR3. The chain employs TRBV7-9 and TRBJ2-7; possibly TRBD1 for D (5 bases). The CDR3 runs 13 residues. Trimming left V 5 bases short and J 0 bases short, with 8 bases between. CDR1 and CDR2 from the germline V gene are SEHNR and FQNEAQ (reference sequence). The CDR3 reads CASSPGHSYEQYF. CDR3 DNA sequence: TGTGCCAGCAGCCCCGGACACTCCTACGAGCAGTACTTC.

The genes are TRBV4-1 and TRBJ2-7, with 8 bases that match TRBD2. The CDR3 sequence is 15 residues long. Germline V gene data show CDR1 as MGHRA and CDR2 as YSYEKL. Germline trimming cut 2 bases from V and 4 bases from J; bases unmatched to any gene: 7. The DNA for the CDR3 is TGCGCCAGCAGCCAAATTCGCGGCGGGGGGTACGAGCAGTACTTC. It specifies CASSQIRGGGYEQYF.

The CDR3 spells CSVWGGDEQFF. CDR3 DNA sequence: TGCAGCGTCTGGGGGGGGGATGAGCAGTTCTTC. This sequence joins TRBV29-1 and TRBJ2-1, with TRBD2 matching over 7 bases. V lost 6 bases, J lost 8 bases, and 4 bases stayed unmatched. The germline gives CDR1 SQVTM, CDR2 ANQGSEA. This CDR3 region has 11 residues.